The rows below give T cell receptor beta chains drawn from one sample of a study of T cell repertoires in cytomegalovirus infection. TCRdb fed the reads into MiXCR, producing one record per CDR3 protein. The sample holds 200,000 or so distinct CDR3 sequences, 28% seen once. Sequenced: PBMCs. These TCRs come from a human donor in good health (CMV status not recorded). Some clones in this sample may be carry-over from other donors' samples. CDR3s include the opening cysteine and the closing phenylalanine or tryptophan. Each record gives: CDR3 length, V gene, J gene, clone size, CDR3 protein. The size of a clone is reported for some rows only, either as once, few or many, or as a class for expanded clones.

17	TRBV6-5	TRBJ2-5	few	CASTNLGAGGRRETQYF
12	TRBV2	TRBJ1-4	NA	CASRQGYETLFF
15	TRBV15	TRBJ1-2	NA	CATSRDLSGPWGYTF
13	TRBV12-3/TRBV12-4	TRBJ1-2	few	CASSFPPYNGYTF
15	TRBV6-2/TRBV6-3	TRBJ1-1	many	CASSKAALLDTEAFF
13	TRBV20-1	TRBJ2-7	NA	CSAAGTGEYEQYF
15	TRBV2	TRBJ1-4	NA	CASRETVTTNEKLFF
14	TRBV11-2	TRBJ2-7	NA	CASSFGTETYEQYF
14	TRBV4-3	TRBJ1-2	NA	CASSQARGNYGYTF
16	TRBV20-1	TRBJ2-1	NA	CSAYTSGVLIYNEQFF
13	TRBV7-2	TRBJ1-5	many	CASSLRRGQPQHF
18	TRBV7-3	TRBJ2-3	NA	CASSLLRTSGGDTDTQYF
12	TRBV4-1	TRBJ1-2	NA	CASSQEEGGYTF
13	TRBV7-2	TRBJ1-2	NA	CASSFSSGYGYTF
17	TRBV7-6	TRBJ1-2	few	CASSQPETGPNNYGYTF
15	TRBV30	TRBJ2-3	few	CAWTPPGLSTDTQYF
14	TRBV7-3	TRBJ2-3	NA	CASSPRGGQDTQYF
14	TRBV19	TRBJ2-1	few	CASRQGRTYNEQFF
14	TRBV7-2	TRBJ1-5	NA	CANSLISSEGTQHF
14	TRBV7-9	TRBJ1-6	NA	CASSLVAENSPLHF
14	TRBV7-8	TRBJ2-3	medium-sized	CASSLGGRTDTQYF
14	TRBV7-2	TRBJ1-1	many	CASSFIGTNTEAFF
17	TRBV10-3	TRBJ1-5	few	CAISETGGFGSNQPQHF
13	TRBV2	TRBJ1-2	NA	CASTMNKGDGYTF
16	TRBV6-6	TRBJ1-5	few	CASSDTDRGFNQPQHF
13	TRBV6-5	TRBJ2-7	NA	CASSSTTGDEQYF
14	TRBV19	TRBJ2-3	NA	CASREDPLLDTQYF
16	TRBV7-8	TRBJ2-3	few	CASSLDPGRSTDTQYF
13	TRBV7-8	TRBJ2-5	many	CASSPAGRETQYF
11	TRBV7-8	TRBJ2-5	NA	CACSFEVDQYF
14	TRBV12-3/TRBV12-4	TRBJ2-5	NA	CASRFGGEMETQYF
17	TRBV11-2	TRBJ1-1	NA	CASSLAGGGAMGTEAFF
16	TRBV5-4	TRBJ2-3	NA	CASSFKRELLTDTQYF
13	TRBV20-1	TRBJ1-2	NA	CSATTLTGWGYTF
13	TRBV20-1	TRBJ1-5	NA	CSAGGMSDQPQHF
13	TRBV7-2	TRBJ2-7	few	CASSKSVVYEQYF
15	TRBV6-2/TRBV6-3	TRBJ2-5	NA	CASSYRDSGVETQYF
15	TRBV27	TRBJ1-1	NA	CASSPFRLSDTEAFF
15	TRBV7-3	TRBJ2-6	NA	CASSPLNSGANVLTF
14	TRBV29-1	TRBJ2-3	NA	CSVEWAGVGDTQYF
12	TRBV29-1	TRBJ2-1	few	CSVAWVSNEQFF
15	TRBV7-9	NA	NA	CASSRTGGRTDTQHF
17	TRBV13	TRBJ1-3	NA	CASSLGTGTDSGNTIYF
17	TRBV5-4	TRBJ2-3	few	CASSPTPLAEITDTQYF
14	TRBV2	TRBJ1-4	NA	CASSDDGTMEKLFF
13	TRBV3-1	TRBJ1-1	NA	CASSRNGNTEAFF